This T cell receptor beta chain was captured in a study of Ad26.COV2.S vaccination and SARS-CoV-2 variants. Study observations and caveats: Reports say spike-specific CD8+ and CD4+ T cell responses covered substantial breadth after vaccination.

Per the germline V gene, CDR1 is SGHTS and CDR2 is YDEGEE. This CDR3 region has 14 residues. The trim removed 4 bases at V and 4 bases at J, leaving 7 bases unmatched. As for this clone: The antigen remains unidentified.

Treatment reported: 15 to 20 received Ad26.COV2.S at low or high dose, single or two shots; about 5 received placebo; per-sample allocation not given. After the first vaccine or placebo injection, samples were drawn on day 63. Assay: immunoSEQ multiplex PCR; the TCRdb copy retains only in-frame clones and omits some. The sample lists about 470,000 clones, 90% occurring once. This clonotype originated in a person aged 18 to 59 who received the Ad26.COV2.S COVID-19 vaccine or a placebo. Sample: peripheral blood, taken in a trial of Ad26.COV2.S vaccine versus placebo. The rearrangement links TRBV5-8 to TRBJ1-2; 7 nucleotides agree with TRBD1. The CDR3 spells CASSPRDSRYGYTF. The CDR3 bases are TGTGCCAGCAGCCCCCGGGACAGCCGCTATGGCTACACCTTC.